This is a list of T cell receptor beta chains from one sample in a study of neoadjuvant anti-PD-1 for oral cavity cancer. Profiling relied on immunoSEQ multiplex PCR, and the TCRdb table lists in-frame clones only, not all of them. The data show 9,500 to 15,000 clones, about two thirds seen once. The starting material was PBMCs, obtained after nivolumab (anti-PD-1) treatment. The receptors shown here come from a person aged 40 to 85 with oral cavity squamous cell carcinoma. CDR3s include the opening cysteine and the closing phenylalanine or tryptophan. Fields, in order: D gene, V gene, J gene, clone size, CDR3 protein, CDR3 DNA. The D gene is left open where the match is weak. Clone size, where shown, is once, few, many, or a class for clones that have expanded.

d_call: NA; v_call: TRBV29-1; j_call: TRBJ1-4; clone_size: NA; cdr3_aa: CSVEVMEKLFF; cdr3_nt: TGCAGCGTTGAAGTAATGGAAAAACTGTTTTTT
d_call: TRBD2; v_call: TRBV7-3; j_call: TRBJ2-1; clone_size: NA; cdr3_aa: CASSLPGASGTDEQFF; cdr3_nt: TGTGCCAGCAGCTTACCCGGGGCTAGCGGGACCGATGAGCAGTTCTTC
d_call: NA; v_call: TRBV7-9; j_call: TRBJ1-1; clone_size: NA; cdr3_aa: CASSGRADTEAFF; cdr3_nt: TGTGCCAGCAGCGGGCGGGCGGACACTGAAGCTTTCTTT
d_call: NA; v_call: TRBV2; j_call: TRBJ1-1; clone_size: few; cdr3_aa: CASSIMNTEAFF; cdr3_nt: TGTGCCAGCAGTATCATGAACACTGAAGCTTTCTTT
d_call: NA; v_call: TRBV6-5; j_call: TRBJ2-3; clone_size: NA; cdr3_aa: CASSSRLTGGSDTQYF; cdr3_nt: TGTGCCAGCAGTTCTCGATTGACAGGAGGTTCAGATACGCAGTATTTT
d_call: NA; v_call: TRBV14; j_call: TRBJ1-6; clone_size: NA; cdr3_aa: CASSQDWGGQSPLHF; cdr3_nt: TGTGCCAGCAGCCAAGATTGGGGGGGCCAGTCACCCCTCCACTTT
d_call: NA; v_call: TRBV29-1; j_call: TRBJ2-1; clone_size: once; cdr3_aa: CSVNARGRGGRTNNEQFF; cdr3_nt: TGCAGCGTTAACGCCAGGGGGCGCGGGGGTCGGACAAACAATGAGCAGTTCTTC
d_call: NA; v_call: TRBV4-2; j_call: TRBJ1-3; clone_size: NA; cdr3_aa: CASSPPLTGNTIYF; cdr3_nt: TGTGCCAGCAGCCCCCCCCTCACTGGAAACACCATATATTTT
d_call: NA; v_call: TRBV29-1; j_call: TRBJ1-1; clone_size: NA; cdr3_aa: CSVEVLSGTEAFF; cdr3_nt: TGCAGCGTTGAGGTGCTGAGTGGCACTGAAGCTTTCTTT
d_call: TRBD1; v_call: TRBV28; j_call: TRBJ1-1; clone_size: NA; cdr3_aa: CASNLGGQGIKAFF; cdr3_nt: TGTGCCAGCAATTTAGGGGGACAGGGCATAAAAGCTTTCTTT
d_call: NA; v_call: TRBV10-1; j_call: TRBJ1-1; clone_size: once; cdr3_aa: CASSDLGTKDTEAFF; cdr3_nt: TGCGCCAGCAGTGACCTCGGGACCAAGGACACTGAAGCTTTCTTT
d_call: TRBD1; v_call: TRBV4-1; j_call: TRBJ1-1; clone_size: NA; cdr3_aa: CASSQDRSRGHSLFGGTEAFF; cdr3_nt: TGCGCCAGCAGCCAAGACCGCTCCAGGGGGCACAGCCTATTCGGGGGCACTGAAGCTTTCTTT
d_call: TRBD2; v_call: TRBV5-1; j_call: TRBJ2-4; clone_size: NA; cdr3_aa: CASSLGLGLAGSKNIQYF; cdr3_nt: TGCGCCAGCAGCTTGGGCCTTGGACTAGCGGGGAGCAAAAACATTCAGTACTTC
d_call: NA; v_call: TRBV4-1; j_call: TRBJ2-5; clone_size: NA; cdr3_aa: CASSFRTDGETQYF; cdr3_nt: TGCGCCAGCAGCTTTCGGACAGATGGGGAGACCCAGTACTTC
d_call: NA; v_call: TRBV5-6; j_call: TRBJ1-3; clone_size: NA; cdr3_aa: CASSLVPGSGNTIYF; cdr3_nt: TGTGCCAGCAGCTTGGTACCCGGCTCTGGAAACACCATATATTTT
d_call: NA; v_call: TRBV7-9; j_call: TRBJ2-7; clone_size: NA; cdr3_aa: CASSYEGEQYF; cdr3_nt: TGTGCCAGCAGCTATGAAGGCGAGCAGTACTTC
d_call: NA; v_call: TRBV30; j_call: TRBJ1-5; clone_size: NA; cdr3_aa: CAWSVGAGDQPQHF; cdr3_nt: TGTGCCTGGAGTGTAGGGGCAGGAGATCAGCCCCAGCATTTT
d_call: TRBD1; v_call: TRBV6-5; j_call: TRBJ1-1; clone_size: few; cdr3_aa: CASSYSRTGDTEAFF; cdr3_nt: TGTGCCAGCAGTTACTCAAGGACAGGGGACACTGAAGCTTTCTTT
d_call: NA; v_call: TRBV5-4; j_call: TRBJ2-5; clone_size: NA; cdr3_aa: CASSVRGFSETQYF; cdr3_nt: TGTGCCAGCAGCGTCCGGGGGTTCTCGGAGACCCAGTACTTC
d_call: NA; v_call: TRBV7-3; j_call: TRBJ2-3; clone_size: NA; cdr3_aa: CASSKRESSDTQYF; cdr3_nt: TGTGCCAGCAGTAAACGGGAGAGTTCAGATACGCAGTATTTT
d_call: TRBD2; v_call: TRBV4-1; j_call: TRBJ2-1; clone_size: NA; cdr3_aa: CASRPETSGGYNEQFF; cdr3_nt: TGCGCCAGCAGACCAGAAACTAGCGGGGGATACAATGAGCAGTTCTTC
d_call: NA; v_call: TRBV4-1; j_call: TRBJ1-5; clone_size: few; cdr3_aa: CASSQWIGIQPQHF; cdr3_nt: TGCGCCAGCAGCCAATGGATAGGGATACAGCCCCAGCATTTT
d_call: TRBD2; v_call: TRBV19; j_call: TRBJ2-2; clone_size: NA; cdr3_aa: CASSISGGGTGELFF; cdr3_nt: TGTGCCAGTAGTATAAGCGGGGGAGGCACCGGGGAGCTGTTTTTT
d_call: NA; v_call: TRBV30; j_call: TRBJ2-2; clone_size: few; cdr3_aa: CAWSVLGGSGELFF; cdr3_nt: TGTGCCTGGAGTGTACTAGGGGGAAGCGGGGAGCTGTTTTTT
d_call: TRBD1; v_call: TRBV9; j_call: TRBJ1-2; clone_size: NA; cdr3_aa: CASSVRPDRGEGYGYTF; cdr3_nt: TGTGCCAGCAGCGTCCGACCCGACAGGGGCGAGGGCTATGGCTACACCTTC
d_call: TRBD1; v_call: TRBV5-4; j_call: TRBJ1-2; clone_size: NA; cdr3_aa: CASSLDGQGHYGYTF; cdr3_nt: TGTGCCAGCAGCTTGGATGGACAGGGGCACTATGGCTACACCTTC